These T cell receptor beta chains were read from a single sample in a study of blood T cell repertoires in COVID-19. This table comes from immunoSEQ multiplex PCR, and its TCRdb copy is limited to in-frame clones, with some not included. Of under 40,000 clones in the sample, roughly 89% are singletons; the top ten hold approximately 5.9%. Sequenced: peripheral blood. These TCRs come from a human donor in a cohort sampled during active COVID-19. The CDR3 runs from the conserved cysteine through the conserved F or W. For some rows the clone size is stated as once, few or many, or as a class when expanded; others skip it.

TRBV30 once CAWSVFGRQGNSPLHF
TRBV18 - CASSPETGFYGYTF
TRBV7-2 - CASSRTGDTGELFF
TRBV27 - CASSLSGTRETQYF
TRBV3-1/TRBV3-2 few CASSQDIPGYGYTF
TRBV12-5 - CASGSPYEGWNEQFF
TRBV11-2 - CASSLEPGYSGANVLTF
TRBV7-2 - CASSLQGGAPYEQYF
TRBV12-3/TRBV12-4 - CASTPLGGTEAFF
TRBV29-1 - CSASTGSRNSGNTIYF
TRBV19 - CASSIDEGLGGYTF
TRBV10-3 - CAISESGQGRNTIYF
TRBV6-2/TRBV6-3 - CASSSHRDRGEKLFF
TRBV6-5 - CASSYSAPSSYEQYF
TRBV7-9 once CASSLYRVRNTGELFF
TRBV12-3/TRBV12-4 - CASTSGTGYEQYF
TRBV11-2 - CASSLVAGSHAYEQYF
TRBV3-1/TRBV3-2 - CASSQDSSYNSPLHF
TRBV9 - CASSVGGLSYNEQFF
TRBV27 once CASSTRQGFTYEQYF
TRBV20-1 - CSASQGVNTEAFF
TRBV30 - CAWSVQGPRDEQYF
TRBV2 few CASSFDWAYGYTF
TRBV7-9 - CASNTLPGEQYF
TRBV13 - CASSLSGRGTDTQYF
TRBV19 once CASSIGGQILGEQFF
TRBV2 few CASRGVSSSGVSYEQYF
TRBV19 - CASSIQRINTGELFF
TRBV6-4 - CASSDSPNTEAFF
TRBV6-5 - CASSYGQGARGNTIYF